The T cell receptor beta chain under discussion was sequenced for a study of cytomegalovirus exposure and HLA in healthy donors. Broader study findings: Association of a missense DCLRE1C variant with TCR beta V- and J-gene trimming was reported in a later analysis.

Remarks on this clone: The antigen remains unidentified.

The PCR employed 60 Vbeta primers together with 13 Jbeta primers. Some clones are missing from TCRdb's copy, which holds only in-frame ones; the method was immunoSEQ multiplex PCR. The table shows some 110,000 clones, with around 77% occurring only once. CDR1 is LNHDA, CDR2 SQIVND, per germline (reference sequence). The CDR3 sequence is 14 residues long. Trimming removed 3 bases at V and 4 bases at J, with 13 bases between. V and J are TRBV19 and TRBJ2-7, with TRBD2 as a possible D gene (5 bases). Sequenced: PBMCs. The origin of this receptor is a woman aged 40 to 49 in good health and CMV-seropositive. CDR3 amino acids: CASSIGGDPYEQYF. CDR3 nucleotides: TGTGCCAGTAGTATTGGAGGTGATCCTTACGAGCAGTACTTC.